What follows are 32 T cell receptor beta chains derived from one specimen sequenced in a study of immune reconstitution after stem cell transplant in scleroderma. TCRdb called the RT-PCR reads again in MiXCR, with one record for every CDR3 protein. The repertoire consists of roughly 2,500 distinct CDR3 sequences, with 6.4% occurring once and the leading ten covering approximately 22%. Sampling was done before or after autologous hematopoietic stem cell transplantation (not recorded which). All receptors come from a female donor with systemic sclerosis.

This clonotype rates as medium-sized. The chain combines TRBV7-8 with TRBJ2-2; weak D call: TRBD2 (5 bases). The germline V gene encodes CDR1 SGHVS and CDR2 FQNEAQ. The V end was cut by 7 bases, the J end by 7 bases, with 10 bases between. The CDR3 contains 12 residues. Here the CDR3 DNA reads TGTGCCAGCAAACACCGGGGCGGGGAGCTGTTTTTT. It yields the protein CASKHRGGELFF.

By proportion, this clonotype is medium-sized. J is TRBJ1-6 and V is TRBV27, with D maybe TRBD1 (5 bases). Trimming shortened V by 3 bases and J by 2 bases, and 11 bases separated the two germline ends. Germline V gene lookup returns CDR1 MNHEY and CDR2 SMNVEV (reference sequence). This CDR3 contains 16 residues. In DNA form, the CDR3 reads TGTGCCAGCAGTTTTATTGGACATACCTATAATTCACCCCTCCACTTT. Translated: CASSFIGHTYNSPLHF.

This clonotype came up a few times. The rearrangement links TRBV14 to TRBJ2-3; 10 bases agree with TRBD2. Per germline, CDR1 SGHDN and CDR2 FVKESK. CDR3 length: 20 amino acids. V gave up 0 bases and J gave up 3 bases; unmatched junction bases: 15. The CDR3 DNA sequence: TGTGCCAGCAGCCAAGATCGGGGTTTCTTAGGACTAGCGGAGACAGATACGCAGTATTTT. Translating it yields CASSQDRGFLGLAETDTQYF.

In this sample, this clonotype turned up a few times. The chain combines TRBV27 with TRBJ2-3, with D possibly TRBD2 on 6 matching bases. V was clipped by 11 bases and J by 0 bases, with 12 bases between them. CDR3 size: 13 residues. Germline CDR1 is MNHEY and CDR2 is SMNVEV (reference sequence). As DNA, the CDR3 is TGTGCCTCGGGCGGGGCTAGCACAGATACGCAGTATTTT. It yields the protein CASGGASTDTQYF.

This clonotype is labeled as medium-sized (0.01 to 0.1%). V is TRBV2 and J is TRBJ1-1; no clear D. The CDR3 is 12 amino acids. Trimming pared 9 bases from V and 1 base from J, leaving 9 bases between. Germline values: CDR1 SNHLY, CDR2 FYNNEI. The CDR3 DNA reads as TGTGCCAGACCAACATCGAACACTGAAGCTTTCTTT. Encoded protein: CARPTSNTEAFF.

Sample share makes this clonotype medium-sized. CDR3 nucleotide sequence: TGTGCCAGCAGTTACTTTGCGGGGAGCTCCTACAATGAGCAGTTCTTC. The encoded protein is CASSYFAGSSYNEQFF. V usage is TRBV6-5 and J usage is TRBJ2-1; weak D call: TRBD2 (6 bases). The germline CDR1 and CDR2 sequences are MNHEY and SVGAGI. The CDR3 has 16 amino acids. V was pared by 1 base and J by 0 bases, with 10 bases between.

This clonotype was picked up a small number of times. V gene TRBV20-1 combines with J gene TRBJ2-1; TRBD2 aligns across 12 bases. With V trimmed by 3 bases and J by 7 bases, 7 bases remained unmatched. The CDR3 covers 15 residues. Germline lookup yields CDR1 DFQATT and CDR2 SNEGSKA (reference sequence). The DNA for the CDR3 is TGCAGTGCTAGCGGGCTAGCGGGAGGGCGGAATGAGCAGTTCTTC. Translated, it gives CSASGLAGGRNEQFF.

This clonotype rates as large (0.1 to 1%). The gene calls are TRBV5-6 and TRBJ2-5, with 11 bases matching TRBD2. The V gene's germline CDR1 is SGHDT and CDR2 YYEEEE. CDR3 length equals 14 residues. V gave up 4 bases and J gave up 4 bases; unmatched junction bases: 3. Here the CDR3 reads CASSAGLAGETQYF. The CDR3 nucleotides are TGTGCCAGCAGCGCAGGACTAGCGGGAGAGACCCAGTACTTC.

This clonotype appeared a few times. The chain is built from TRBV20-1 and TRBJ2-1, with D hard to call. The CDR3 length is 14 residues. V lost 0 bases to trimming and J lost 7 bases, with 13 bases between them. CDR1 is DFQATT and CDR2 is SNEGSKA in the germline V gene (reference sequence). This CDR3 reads CSAREFGIDNEQFF. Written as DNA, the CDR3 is TGCAGTGCTAGAGAATTTGGTATTGATAATGAGCAGTTCTTC.

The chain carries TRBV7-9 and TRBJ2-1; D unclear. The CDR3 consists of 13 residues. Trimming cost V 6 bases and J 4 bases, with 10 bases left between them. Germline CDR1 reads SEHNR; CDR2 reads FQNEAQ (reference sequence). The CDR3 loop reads CASRQTSYNEQFF. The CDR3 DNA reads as TGTGCCAGCAGACAAACCAGTTACAATGAGCAGTTCTTC.

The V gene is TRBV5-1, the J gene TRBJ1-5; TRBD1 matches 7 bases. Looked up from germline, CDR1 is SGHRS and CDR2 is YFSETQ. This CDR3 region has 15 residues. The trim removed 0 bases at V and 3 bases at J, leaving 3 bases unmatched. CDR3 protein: CASSLGDSFNQPQHF. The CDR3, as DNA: TGCGCCAGCAGCTTGGGGGACAGCTTCAATCAGCCCCAGCATTTT.

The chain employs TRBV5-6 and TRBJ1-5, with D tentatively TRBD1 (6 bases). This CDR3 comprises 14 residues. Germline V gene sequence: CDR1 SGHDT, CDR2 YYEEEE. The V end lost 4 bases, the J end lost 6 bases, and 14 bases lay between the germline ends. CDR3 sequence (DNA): TGTGCCAGCAGCCGCGAGGGGGGGAGTCAGCCCCAGCATTTT. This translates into CASSREGGSQPQHF.

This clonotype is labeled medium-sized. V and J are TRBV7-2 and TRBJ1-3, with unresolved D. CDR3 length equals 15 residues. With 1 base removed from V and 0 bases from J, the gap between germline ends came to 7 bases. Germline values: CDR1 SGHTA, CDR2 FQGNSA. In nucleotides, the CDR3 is TGTGCCAGCAGCTTAGAACCTTCCTCTGGAAACACCATATATTTT. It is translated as CASSLEPSSGNTIYF.

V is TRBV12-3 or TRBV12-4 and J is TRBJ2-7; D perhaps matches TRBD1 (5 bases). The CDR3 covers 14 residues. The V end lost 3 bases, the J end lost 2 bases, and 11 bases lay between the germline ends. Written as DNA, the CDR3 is TGTGCCAGCAGTTTTGGCGCAGGGACCTACGAGCAGTACTTC. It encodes CASSFGAGTYEQYF.

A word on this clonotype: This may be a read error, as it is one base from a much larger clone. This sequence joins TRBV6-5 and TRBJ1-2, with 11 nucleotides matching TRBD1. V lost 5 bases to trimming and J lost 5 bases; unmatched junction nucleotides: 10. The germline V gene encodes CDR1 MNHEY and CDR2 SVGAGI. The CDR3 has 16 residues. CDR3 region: CASSPLTGTGGYGYTF. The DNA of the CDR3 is TGTGCCAGCAGTCCCTTGACCGGGACAGGGGGTTATGGCTACACCTTC.

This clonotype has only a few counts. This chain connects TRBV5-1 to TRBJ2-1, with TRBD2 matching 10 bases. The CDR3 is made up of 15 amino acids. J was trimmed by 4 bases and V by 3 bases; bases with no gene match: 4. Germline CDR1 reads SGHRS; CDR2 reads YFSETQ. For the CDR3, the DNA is TGCGCCAGCAGCTGGAGAGCGGGAGGGTACAATGAGCAGTTCTTC. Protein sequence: CASSWRAGGYNEQFF. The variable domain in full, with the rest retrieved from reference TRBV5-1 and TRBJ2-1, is KAGVTQTPRYLIKTRGQQVTLSCSPISGHRSVSWYQQTPGQGLQFLFEYFSETQRNKGNFPGRFSGRQFSNSRSEMNVSTLELGDSALYLCASSWRAGGYNEQFFGPGTRLTVL.

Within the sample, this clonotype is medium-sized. CDR3 residues: CSAGTLTNYGYTF. The CDR3 DNA reads TGCAGTGCCGGGACCCTGACTAACTATGGCTACACCTTC. The chain recombines TRBV20-1 with TRBJ1-2; possibly TRBD1 for D (5 bases). The V gene's germline CDR1 is DFQATT and CDR2 SNEGSKA (reference sequence). The CDR3 runs to 13 residues. Trimming removed 6 bases at V and 0 bases at J, with 11 bases between.

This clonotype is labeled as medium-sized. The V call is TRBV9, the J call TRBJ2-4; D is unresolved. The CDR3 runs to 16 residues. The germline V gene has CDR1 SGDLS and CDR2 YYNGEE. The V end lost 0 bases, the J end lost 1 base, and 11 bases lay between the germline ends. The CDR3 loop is CASSVGVAEAKNIQYF. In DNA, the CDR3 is TGTGCCAGCAGCGTAGGGGTGGCTGAGGCCAAAAACATTCAGTACTTC.

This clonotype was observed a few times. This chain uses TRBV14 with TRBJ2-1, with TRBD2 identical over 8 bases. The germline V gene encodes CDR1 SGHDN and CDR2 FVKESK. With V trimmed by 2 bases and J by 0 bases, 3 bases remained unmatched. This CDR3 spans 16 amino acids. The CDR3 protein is CASSQRRGGSYNEQFF. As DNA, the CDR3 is TGTGCCAGCAGCCAACGTCGGGGGGGCTCCTACAATGAGCAGTTCTTC. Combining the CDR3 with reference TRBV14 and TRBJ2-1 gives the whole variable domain EAGVTQFPSHSVIEKGQTVTLRCDPISGHDNLYWYRRVMGKEIKFLLHFVKESKQDESGMPNNRFLAERTGGTYSTLKVQPAELEDSGVYFCASSQRRGGSYNEQFFGPGTRLTVL.

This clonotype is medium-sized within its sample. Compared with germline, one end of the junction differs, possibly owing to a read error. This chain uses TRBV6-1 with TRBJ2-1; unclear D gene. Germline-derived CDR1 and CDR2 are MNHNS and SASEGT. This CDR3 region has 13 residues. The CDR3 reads CAGSVASYNEQFF. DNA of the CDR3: TGTGCCGGCAGTGTGGCATCCTACAATGAGCAGTTCTTC.

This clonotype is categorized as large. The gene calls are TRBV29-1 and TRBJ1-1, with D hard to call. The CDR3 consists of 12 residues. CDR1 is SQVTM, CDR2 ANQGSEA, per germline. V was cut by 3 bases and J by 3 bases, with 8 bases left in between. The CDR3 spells CSVEGRDTEAFF. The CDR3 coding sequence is TGCAGCGTTGAGGGGAGGGACACTGAAGCTTTCTTT. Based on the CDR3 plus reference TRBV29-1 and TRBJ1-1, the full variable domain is SAVISQKPSRDICQRGTSLTIQCQVDSQVTMMFWYRQQPGQSLTLIATANQGSEATYESGFVIDKFPISRPNLTFSTLTVSNMSPEDSSIYLCSVEGRDTEAFFGQGTRLTVV.

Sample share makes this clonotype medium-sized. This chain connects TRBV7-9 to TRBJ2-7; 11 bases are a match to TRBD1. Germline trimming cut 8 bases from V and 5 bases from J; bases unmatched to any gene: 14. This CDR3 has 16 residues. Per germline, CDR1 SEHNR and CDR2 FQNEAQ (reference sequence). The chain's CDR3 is CASGSPWTGGLDEQYF. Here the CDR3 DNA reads TGTGCCAGCGGCTCCCCGTGGACAGGGGGCCTTGACGAGCAGTACTTC. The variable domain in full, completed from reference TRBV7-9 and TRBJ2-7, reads DTGVSQNPRHKITKRGQNVTFRCDPISEHNRLYWYRQTLGQGPEFLTYFQNEAQLEKSRLLSDRFSAERPKGSFSTLEIQRTEQGDSAMYLCASGSPWTGGLDEQYFGPGTRLTVT.

The CDR3 region is CATSPSGNPSRAFF. CDR3 sequence (DNA): TGTGCCACCAGCCCTTCTGGGAACCCTAGTAGGGCTTTCTTT. This chain links TRBV15 with TRBJ1-1; D is undetermined. V gave up 5 bases and J gave up 11 bases, with 21 bases separating them. In germline, CDR1 is LNHNV, CDR2 YYDKDF (reference sequence). This CDR3 region has 14 residues.

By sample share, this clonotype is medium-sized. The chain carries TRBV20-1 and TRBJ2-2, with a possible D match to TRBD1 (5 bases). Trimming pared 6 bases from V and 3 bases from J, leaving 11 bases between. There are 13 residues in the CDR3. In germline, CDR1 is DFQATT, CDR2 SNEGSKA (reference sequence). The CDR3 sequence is CSAGRRDTGELFF. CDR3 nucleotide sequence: TGCAGTGCGGGTCGCAGGGACACCGGGGAGCTGTTTTTT.

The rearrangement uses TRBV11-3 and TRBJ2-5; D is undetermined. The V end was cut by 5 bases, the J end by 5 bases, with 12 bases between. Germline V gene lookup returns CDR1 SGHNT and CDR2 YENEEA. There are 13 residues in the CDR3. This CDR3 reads CASSLGPVETQYF. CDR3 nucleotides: TGTGCCAGCAGCCTCGGCCCGGTGGAGACCCAGTACTTC.

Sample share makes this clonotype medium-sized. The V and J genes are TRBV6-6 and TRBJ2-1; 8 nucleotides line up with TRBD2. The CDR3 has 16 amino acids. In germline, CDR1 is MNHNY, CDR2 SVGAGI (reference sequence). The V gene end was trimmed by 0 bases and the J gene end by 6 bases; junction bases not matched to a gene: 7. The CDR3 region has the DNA TGTGCCAGCAGTTACTCGGGGGCGGGAGGTGGCAATGAGCAGTTCTTC. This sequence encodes CASSYSGAGGGNEQFF.

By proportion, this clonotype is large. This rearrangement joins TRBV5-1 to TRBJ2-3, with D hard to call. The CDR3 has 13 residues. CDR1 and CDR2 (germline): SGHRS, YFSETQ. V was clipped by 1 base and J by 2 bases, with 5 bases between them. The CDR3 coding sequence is TGCGCCAGCAGCTTGTCGTACACAGATACGCAGTATTTT. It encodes CASSLSYTDTQYF.

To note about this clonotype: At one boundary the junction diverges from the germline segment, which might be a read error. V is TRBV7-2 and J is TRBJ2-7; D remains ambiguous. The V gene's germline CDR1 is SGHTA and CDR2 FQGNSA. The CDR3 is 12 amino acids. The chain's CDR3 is CVSSLTGYKQYF. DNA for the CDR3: TGTGTCAGCAGCCTGACGGGTTACAAGCAGTACTTC. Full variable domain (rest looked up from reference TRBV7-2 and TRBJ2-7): GAGVSQSPSNKVTEKGKDVELRCDPISGHTALYWYRQSLGQGLEFLIYFQGNSAPDKSGLPSDRFSAERTGGSVSTLTIQRTQQEDSAVYLCVSSLTGYKQYFGPGTRLTVT.

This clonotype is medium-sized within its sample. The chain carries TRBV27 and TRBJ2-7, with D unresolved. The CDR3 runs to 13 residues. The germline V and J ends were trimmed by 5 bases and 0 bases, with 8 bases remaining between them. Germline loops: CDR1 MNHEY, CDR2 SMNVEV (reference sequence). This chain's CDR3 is CASSMLSSYEQYF. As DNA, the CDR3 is TGTGCCAGCAGTATGCTGAGCTCCTACGAGCAGTACTTC.

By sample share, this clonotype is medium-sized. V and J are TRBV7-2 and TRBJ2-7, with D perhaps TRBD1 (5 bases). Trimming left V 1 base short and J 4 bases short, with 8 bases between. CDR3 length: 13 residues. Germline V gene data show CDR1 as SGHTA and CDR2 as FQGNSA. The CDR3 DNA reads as TGTGCCAGCAGCTTAGGGACATGGTACGAGCAGTACTTC. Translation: CASSLGTWYEQYF.

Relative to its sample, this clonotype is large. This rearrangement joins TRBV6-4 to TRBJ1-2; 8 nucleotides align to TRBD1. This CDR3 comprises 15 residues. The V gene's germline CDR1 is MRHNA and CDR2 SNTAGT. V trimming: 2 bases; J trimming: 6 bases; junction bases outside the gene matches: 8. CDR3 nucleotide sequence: TGTGCCAGCAGTGACACGGCACAGGGGGTGGATGGCTACACCTTC. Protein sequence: CASSDTAQGVDGYTF.

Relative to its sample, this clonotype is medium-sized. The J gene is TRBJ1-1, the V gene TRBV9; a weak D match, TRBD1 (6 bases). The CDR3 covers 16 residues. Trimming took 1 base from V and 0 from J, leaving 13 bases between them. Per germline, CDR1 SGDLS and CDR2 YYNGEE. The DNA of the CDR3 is TGTGCCAGCAGCGTATTGCCAGGGGTCCTGAACACTGAAGCTTTCTTT. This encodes CASSVLPGVLNTEAFF.